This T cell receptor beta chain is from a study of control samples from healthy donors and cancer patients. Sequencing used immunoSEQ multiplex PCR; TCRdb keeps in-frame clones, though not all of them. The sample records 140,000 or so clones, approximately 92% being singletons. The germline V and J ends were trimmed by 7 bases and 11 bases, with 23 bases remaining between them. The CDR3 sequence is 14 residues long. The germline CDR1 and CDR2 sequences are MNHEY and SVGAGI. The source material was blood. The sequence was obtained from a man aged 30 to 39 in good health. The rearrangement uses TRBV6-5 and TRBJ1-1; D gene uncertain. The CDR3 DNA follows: TGTGCCAGCATTTCCGTTCCTCAAACGATTGAGGCTTTCTTT. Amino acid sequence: CASISVPQTIEAFF.